The rows below give T cell receptor beta chains drawn from one sample of a study of shared clonotypes between healthy human individuals. Clones were read by immunoSEQ multiplex PCR, and TCRdb kept only the in-frame ones, dropping some. The table records approximately 1.5 million clones, just under 99% of them present only once. The specimen sequenced was naive CD4+ T cells sorted from blood. The receptors here all came from a young man in good health. CDR3s leave out the opening cysteine and the closing phenylalanine or tryptophan.

v_gene	j_gene	CDR3aa
TRBV18	TRBJ2-1	ASSLQSKGRLWV
TRBV15	TRBJ2-7	ATSKEGRLAGGREQY
TRBV12-5	TRBJ2-5	ASGLQGATATQY
TRBV29-1	TRBJ1-1	SVGAIEAF
TRBV28	TRBJ1-2	ASSSGGWGYT
TRBV6-5	TRBJ2-2	ASRIQGGIGELF
TRBV5-6	TRBJ1-2	ASTPTRSGRSGYT
TRBV7-3	TRBJ2-5	ASSPTTSGSGPQY
TRBV11-3	TRBJ2-3	ASNSLVQGYTDTQY
TRBV29-1	TRBJ2-1	SVVASGRVEQF
TRBV11-2	TRBJ2-3	ASSLRGPTDTQY
TRBV5-1	TRBJ2-1	ASSSGLASNEQF
TRBV14	TRBJ2-1	ASSPLGLYNEQF
TRBV15	TRBJ2-7	ASSGRASYEQY
TRBV11-3	TRBJ2-5	ASGKEGGAQETQY
TRBV7-9	TRBJ2-7	ASSSLGRTYEQY
TRBV7-2	TRBJ2-4	ASRPMLAKNIQY
TRBV14	TRBJ2-4	ASSQVVGGPKNIQY
TRBV9	TRBJ2-2	ASSVGPFLGELF
TRBV20-1	TRBJ2-7	SGRSSYEQY
TRBV19	TRBJ2-7	ASITTGTKDYEQY
TRBV5-1	TRBJ2-1	ASSLDLIGEQF
TRBV7-9	TRBJ2-1	ASSLGRHNEQF
TRBV15	TRBJ1-2	ATSSFSVDGYT
TRBV7-2	TRBJ2-1	ASSLADYPLEQF
TRBV5-1	TRBJ2-2	ASRTGTLHTGELF
TRBV4-1	TRBJ1-5	ASSPRDTRGQPQH
TRBV4-3	TRBJ2-7	ASSRLSGGSSYEQY
TRBV7-2	TRBJ2-3	ASSLRGAGPSTDTQY
TRBV9	TRBJ1-1	ASGGRVTEAF
TRBV28	TRBJ2-7	ASSPPGLRTYEQY
TRBV6-5	TRBJ2-3	ASSYGPGAQY
TRBV19	TRBJ2-7	ASSIIAGTGTYEQY
TRBV7-9	TRBJ2-3	ASSLQADTQY
TRBV11-1	TRBJ2-3	ASSFGPGLVGTDTQY
TRBV30	TRBJ1-4	AWSRTSRAFGEKLF
TRBV11-2	TRBJ2-3	ASSLAGQGPDTQY
TRBV18	TRBJ2-5	ASSPGVAQETQY
TRBV7-9	TRBJ1-2	ASSLKGPSNYGYT
TRBV5-4	TRBJ2-1	ASSTPGRAEQF
TRBV18	TRBJ2-3	ASSPKDRGDTDTQY
TRBV7-8	TRBJ2-3	ASSHLRGQGATDTQY
TRBV7-9	TRBJ2-7	ASSSVSSYEQY
TRBV19	TRBJ2-7	ASSGRVSYEQY
TRBV19	TRBJ2-1	ASSGTYNEQF
TRBV28	TRBJ2-7	ASSLGTADLYEQY
TRBV7-9	TRBJ2-4	ASSVEGDIQY
TRBV10-3	TRBJ2-7	AISELQYEQY
TRBV21-1	TRBJ1-4	ASSLGP
TRBV7-8	TRBJ2-2	ASSAGVGELF
TRBV7-6	TRBJ1-1	ASSPYRIGDTEAF
TRBV5-1	TRBJ1-5	ASSERGGGNQPQH
TRBV5-1	TRBJ2-7	ASSINRGPFPDEQY